These 21 T cell receptor beta chains were all obtained from the same sample, sequenced in a study of T cells in Graves' hyperthyroidism and ophthalmopathy. Authors of the study amplified TCR beta CDR3 regions from RNA transcripts. Researchers ran a first-round RT-PCR on the TCR CDR3 using the HTBI primer set. TCRdb reanalysed the multiplex PCR reads using MiXCR and keeps one entry per CDR3 protein. The sample shows 250,000 or so distinct CDR3 sequences, over 15% of them seen only once. Sequencing was done on a sample of blood. These receptors all stem from a woman aged 18-29 years with Graves' ophthalmopathy.

The chain links TRBV5-1 to TRBJ2-1; 7 nucleotides agree with TRBD1. With 0 bases clipped from V and 1 base from J, the junction kept 7 bases outside the gene matches. This CDR3 has 17 amino acids. Per the germline V gene, CDR1 is SGHRS and CDR2 is YFSETQ. In nucleotides, the CDR3 is TGCGCCAGCAGCTTGGCCCCCGACAGGGCGTCCTACAATGAGCAGTTCTTC. Protein product: CASSLAPDRASYNEQFF.

This clonotype was detected ten times or more. This chain joins TRBV20-1 and TRBJ2-5, with 8 bases fitting TRBD2. CDR1 and CDR2 from the germline V gene are DFQATT and SNEGSKA (reference sequence). V lost 1 base to trimming and J lost 4 bases; unmatched junction nucleotides: 11. The CDR3 consists of 16 residues. CDR3 sequence: CSARAPPAGGRETQYF. CDR3 bases: TGCAGTGCTAGAGCCCCCCCGGCGGGAGGAAGAGAGACCCAGTACTTC.

This clonotype was recorded at least ten times. The gene calls are TRBV27 and TRBJ1-1; TRBD1 is a possible D gene (6 bases). This CDR3 is built from 18 residues. Germline values: CDR1 MNHEY, CDR2 SMNVEV (reference sequence). Trimming shortened V by 1 base and J by 2 bases, and 20 bases separated the two germline ends. CDR3 region: CASSLLVEAGARNTEAFF. The CDR3 DNA reads as TGTGCCAGCAGTTTATTGGTGGAGGCAGGGGCTAGAAACACTGAAGCTTTCTTT.

This clonotype was seen repeatedly, ten times or more. This chain joins TRBV27 and TRBJ1-1; D unresolved. The CDR3 is made up of 17 amino acids. Germline V gene data show CDR1 as MNHEY and CDR2 as SMNVEV (reference sequence). V shed 6 bases and J shed 0 bases, with 20 bases lying between them. The CDR3 DNA follows: TGTGCCAGCAGCCCCGGGCCGTTAAAACTGATGAACACTGAAGCTTTCTTT. Its protein product is CASSPGPLKLMNTEAFF.

The chain is built from TRBV11-3 and TRBJ2-1; 11 bases match TRBD2. The J call may be in error: the DNA end matches TRBJ2-7 better. The germline V gene encodes CDR1 SGHNT and CDR2 YENEEA. This CDR3 region has 21 residues. The CDR3 here is CASSSRKAGTSGPPLYNEQYF. The CDR3 bases are TGTGCCAGCAGCTCCCGAAAAGCCGGGACTAGCGGCCCCCCCCTTTACAATGAGCAGTACTTC.

This clonotype was seen ten or more times. The CDR3 loop reads CASSVAATGELFF. The CDR3 DNA reads TGTGCCAGCAGCGTAGCTGCAACCGGGGAGCTGTTTTTT. The chain employs TRBV9 and TRBJ2-2, with D hard to call. The V and J ends lost 0 bases and 5 bases respectively, with 5 bases between them. The germline V gene encodes CDR1 SGDLS and CDR2 YYNGEE. The length of the CDR3 is 13 residues. The complete variable domain, with remaining parts taken from reference TRBV9 and TRBJ2-2, reads DSGVTQTPKHLITATGQRVTLRCSPRSGDLSVYWYQQSLDQGLQFLIQYYNGEERAKGNILERFSAQQFPDLHSELNLSSLELGDSALYFCASSVAATGELFFGEGSRLTVL.

This clonotype appeared many times. V is TRBV6-1 and J is TRBJ1-5, with D possibly TRBD1 on 6 matching bases. CDR1 is MNHNS and CDR2 is SASEGT in the germline V gene. The CDR3 contains 15 residues. Trimming left V 5 bases short and J 5 bases short, with 16 bases between. This CDR3 is CASSPSRQAHQPQHF. DNA of the CDR3: TGTGCCAGCAGTCCCTCTAGACAGGCCCATCAGCCCCAGCATTTT.

This clonotype occurred many times. At one of its ends the junction is not consistent with the germline gene, which may arise from a read error. The V gene is TRBV7-7, the J gene TRBJ2-5, with a possible D match to TRBD1 (5 bases). Germline assignment: CDR1 SSHAT and CDR2 FNYEAQ (reference sequence). This CDR3 is 14 amino acids long. CDR3 nucleotides: TGTGCTAGCAGCTTACGACAGAATCAAGAGACCCAGTACTTC. Translation: CASSLRQNQETQYF. Supplemented by reference TRBV7-7 and TRBJ2-5, the full variable domain reads GAGVSQSPRYKVTKRGQDVTLRCDPISSHATLYWYQQALGQGPEFLTYFNYEAQPDKSGLPSDRFSAERPEGSISTLTIQRTEQRDSAMYRCASSLRQNQETQYFGPGTRLLVL.

This clonotype was detected ten times or more. The V and J genes are TRBV24-1 and TRBJ2-2, with D possibly being TRBD2 (5 bases). V dropped 5 bases and J dropped 2 bases, with 8 bases sitting between them. The germline gives CDR1 KGHDR, CDR2 SFDVKD. The length of the CDR3 is 14 residues. The CDR3 coding sequence is TGTGCCACCAGTGTTGACTACAACACCGGGGAGCTGTTTTTT. Its translation: CATSVDYNTGELFF.

This clonotype has a count of ten or more. This rearrangement joins TRBV5-6 to TRBJ1-6, with D unresolved. Trimming shortened V by 5 bases and J by 6 bases, and 9 bases separated the two germline ends. The CDR3 sequence is 13 residues long. Germline V gene sequence: CDR1 SGHDT, CDR2 YYEEEE. The CDR3 loop is CASSLRPNSPLHF. The DNA for the CDR3 is TGTGCCAGCAGTCTTAGACCTAATTCACCCCTCCACTTT.

This clonotype has at least ten counts. V usage is TRBV2 and J usage is TRBJ1-4; TRBD1 aligns across 8 bases. Per germline, CDR1 SNHLY and CDR2 FYNNEI. This CDR3 has 15 residues. The J segment lost 7 bases and the V segment lost 6 bases, leaving 10 bases of the junction unmatched. CDR3 amino acids: CASSDRGSNVEKLFF. DNA for the CDR3: TGTGCCAGCAGCGACAGGGGTTCAAATGTTGAAAAACTGTTTTTT.

Concerning this clonotype: A much bigger clone sits one base away, suggesting this may be a read error. The chain couples TRBV10-2 to TRBJ2-5, with a tentative D call TRBD1 (6 bases). This CDR3 is built from 16 residues. Looked up from germline, CDR1 is WSHSY and CDR2 is SAAADI. Between the trimmed V and J ends, which lost 5 bases and 4 bases, there was a span of 20 bases. CDR3: CASSNGVGRGGETQYF. CDR3 DNA: TGCGCCAGCAGTAACGGGGTAGGCAGGGGCGGAGAGACCCAGTACTTC.

The rearrangement joins TRBV19 to TRBJ1-5, with D possibly matching TRBD1 (5 bases). This CDR3 spans 14 amino acids. With 6 bases removed from V and 3 bases from J, the gap between germline ends came to 12 bases. Germline V gene data show CDR1 as LNHDA and CDR2 as SQIVND (reference sequence). The CDR3: CASSQRDHNQPQHF. The CDR3 nucleotides are TGTGCCAGTAGCCAACGGGACCACAATCAGCCCCAGCATTTT. Variable domain in full (rest from reference TRBV19 and TRBJ1-5): DGGITQSPKYLFRKEGQNVTLSCEQNLNHDAMYWYRQDPGQGLRLIYYSQIVNDFQKGDIAEGYSVSREKKESFPLTVTSAQKNPTAFYLCASSQRDHNQPQHFGDGTRLSIL.

This clonotype was seen repeatedly, ten times or more. The chain links TRBV11-2 to TRBJ2-1; D remains ambiguous. Between the trimmed V and J ends, which lost 2 bases and 3 bases, there was a span of 8 bases. The CDR3 is 14 amino acids. Germline-derived CDR1 and CDR2 are SGHAT and FQNNGV. The DNA of the CDR3 is TGTGCCAGCAGCTTAAACCTAGACTACAATGAGCAGTTCTTC. It codes for CASSLNLDYNEQFF. Complete variable domain (other parts from reference TRBV11-2 and TRBJ2-1): EAGVAQSPRYKIIEKRQSVAFWCNPISGHATLYWYQQILGQGPKLLIQFQNNGVVDDSQLPKDRFSAERLKGVDSTLKIQPAKLEDSAVYLCASSLNLDYNEQFFGPGTRLTVL.

This clonotype was seen repeatedly, ten times or more. V is TRBV14 and J is TRBJ2-7, with 12 positions matching TRBD2. Germline assignment: CDR1 SGHDN and CDR2 FVKESK. The CDR3 extends over 16 amino acids. J gave up 7 bases and V 4 bases, and 11 bases lay outside the gene matches. CDR3 sequence reads: CASSLRLAGEWWEQYF. CDR3 bases: TGTGCCAGCAGCCTTAGACTAGCGGGAGAATGGTGGGAGCAGTACTTC.

The rearrangement links TRBV18 to TRBJ2-7; 11 nucleotides match TRBD1. The CDR3 is 14 amino acids. J was trimmed by 2 bases and V by 3 bases; bases with no gene match: 0. Germline V gives CDR1 KGHSH, CDR2 LQKENI. CDR3 DNA: TGTGCCAGCTCACCGGGACAGGGGGCCTACGAGCAGTACGTC. Translating gives CASSPGQGAYEQYV.

Many counts were recorded for this clonotype. The rearrangement links TRBV14 to TRBJ1-6; D gene ambiguous. This CDR3 contains 13 residues. In germline, CDR1 is SGHDN, CDR2 FVKESK. V was clipped by 2 bases and J by 10 bases, with 9 bases between them. The CDR3 coding sequence is TGTGCCAGCAGCCAACTGCGGAGCTCACCCCTCCACTTT. Translated, it gives CASSQLRSSPLHF.

This clonotype was counted many times. This chain joins TRBV20-1 and TRBJ1-1, with 7 nucleotides matching TRBD1. J lost 0 bases, V lost 3 bases, and 4 bases had no gene match. The germline V gene has CDR1 DFQATT and CDR2 SNEGSKA (reference sequence). The CDR3 covers 14 residues. The CDR3 coding sequence is TGCAGTGCTAGGCAGGGGGGAATGAACACTGAAGCTTTCTTT. Its translation is CSARQGGMNTEAFF.

In regard to this clonotype: Germline and junction disagree at one end, which may indicate a read error. This chain joins TRBV2 and TRBJ2-1; 7 bases align to TRBD1. Germline V gene sequence: CDR1 SNHLY, CDR2 FYNNEI. The CDR3 is 15 residues long. The DNA for the CDR3 is TGTGCCAGCAGCGCACAGGGGATCTCCCACAATGAGCAGTTCTTC. Residues: CASSAQGISHNEQFF.

This clonotype was detected ten times or more. V and J are TRBV7-2 and TRBJ2-3, with D possibly being TRBD2 (6 bases). CDR3 length equals 15 residues. V was clipped by 4 bases and J by 2 bases, with 13 bases between them. From germline, CDR1 is SGHTA and CDR2 FQGNSA. CDR3 nucleotide sequence: TGTGCCAGCAGCTCGGGACTCCGATCCACAGATACGCAGTATTTT. As protein: CASSSGLRSTDTQYF.

This clonotype has at least ten counts. V is TRBV11-3 and J is TRBJ2-1; the D gene is possibly TRBD2 (7 bases). Germline V CDR1 and CDR2: SGHNT, YENEEA. V lost 2 bases, J lost 2 bases, and 16 bases lay in between. CDR3 length equals 17 residues. CDR3 DNA sequence: TGTGCCAGCAGCTTAATTGGGGGGGGCCTCCCCTACAATGAGCAGTTCTTC. Translation gives CASSLIGGGLPYNEQFF.